This T cell receptor beta chain appears in the sequencing data of a study of cytomegalovirus exposure and HLA in healthy donors. Study summary: Researchers previously reported finding 117 million unique TCR beta sequences from about 179 million T cells.

Use of 60 Vbeta and 13 Jbeta primers characterized the PCR. Sequencing was performed with immunoSEQ multiplex PCR; in TCRdb, only in-frame clones are kept and a portion is missing. The sample has 110,000 or so clones; 60% to 80% are singletons. As to this clone: The antigen remains undetermined.

General study findings and limits: Researchers reported in a later analysis that a missense DCLRE1C variant was tied to TCR beta V- and J-gene trimming. Researchers catalogued under 200 TCR beta chains as cytomegalovirus-associated. Through in vitro validation, three CMV-associated chains were shown to be specific for CMV antigens.

The sample comprised PBMCs. This sequence originates from a woman aged 25 to 45 in good health and CMV-seropositive.

The CDR3 coding sequence is TGTGCCAGCAGTTACTCAGAGGGACTGACTTCCTACACCTTC. This gives the protein CASSYSEGLTSYTF. The chain joins TRBV6-5 to TRBJ1-2; possibly TRBD1 for D (5 bases). CDR1 MNHEY and CDR2 SVGAGI come from the germline V gene. Trimming took 0 bases from V and 10 from J, leaving 15 bases between them. The CDR3 sequence is 14 residues long.